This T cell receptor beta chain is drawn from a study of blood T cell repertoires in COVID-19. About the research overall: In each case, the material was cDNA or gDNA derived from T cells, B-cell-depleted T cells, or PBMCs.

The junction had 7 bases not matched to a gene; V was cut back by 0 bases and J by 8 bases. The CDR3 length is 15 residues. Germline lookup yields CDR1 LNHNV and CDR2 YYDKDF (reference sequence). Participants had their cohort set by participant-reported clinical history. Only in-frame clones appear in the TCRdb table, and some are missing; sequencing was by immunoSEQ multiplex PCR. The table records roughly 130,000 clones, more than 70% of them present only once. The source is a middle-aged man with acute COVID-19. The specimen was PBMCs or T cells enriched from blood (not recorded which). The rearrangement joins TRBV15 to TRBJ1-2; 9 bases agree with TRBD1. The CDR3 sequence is CATSRETGGRWGYTF. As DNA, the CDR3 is TGTGCCACCAGCAGAGAAACAGGGGGCAGGTGGGGCTACACCTTC.